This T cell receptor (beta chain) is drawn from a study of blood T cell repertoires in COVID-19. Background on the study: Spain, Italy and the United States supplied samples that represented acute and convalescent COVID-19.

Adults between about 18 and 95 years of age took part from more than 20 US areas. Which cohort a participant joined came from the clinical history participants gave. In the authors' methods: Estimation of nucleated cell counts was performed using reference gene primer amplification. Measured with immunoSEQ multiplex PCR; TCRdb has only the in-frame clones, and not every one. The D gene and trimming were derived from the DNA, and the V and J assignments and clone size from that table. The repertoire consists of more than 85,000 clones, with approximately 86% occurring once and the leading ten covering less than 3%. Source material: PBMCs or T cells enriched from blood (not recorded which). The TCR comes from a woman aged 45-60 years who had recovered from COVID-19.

This CDR3 reads CASSANPGQSYEQYF. CDR3 nucleotides: TGTGCCAGCAGCGCCAACCCGGGACAGTCCTACGAGCAGTACTTC. The chain carries TRBV9 and TRBJ2-7, with TRBD1 matching over 7 bases. V trimming: 3 bases; J trimming: 1 base; junction bases outside the gene matches: 7. The germline V gene encodes CDR1 SGDLS and CDR2 YYNGEE. The CDR3 extends over 15 amino acids.